What follows describes a single TCR beta chain. This entry is derived from a study of blood T cell repertoires in COVID-19. Study-wide background: Collection of acute and convalescent COVID-19 samples took place in the United States, Italy and Spain.

The junction had 4 bases not matched to a gene; V was cut back by 4 bases and J by 2 bases. Germline V gene lookup returns CDR1 MNHEY and CDR2 SVGAGI. The CDR3 loop spans 14 amino acids. TCRdb's table, derived via immunoSEQ multiplex PCR, lists solely in-frame clones and lacks some. The sample lists some 200,000 clones, about four fifths occurring once. The clonotype comes from a woman in her forties or fifties with active or convalescent COVID-19. The material sequenced was peripheral blood. The rearrangement uses TRBV6-5 and TRBJ1-2, with TRBD1 identical over 7 bases. The CDR3 nucleotides read TGTGCCAGCAGTTTAGACAGGGTGAACTATGGCTACACCTTC. Translation gives CASSLDRVNYGYTF.